The T cell receptor (beta chain) described here comes from a study of human T cells and chemical hapten exposure. Study background: TCR yield per sample varied, mainly due to pooled library volumes.

The library put unique molecular identifiers onto individual cDNA molecules. TCRdb re-called the RACE reads through MiXCR, storing one row per CDR3 protein. Of under 50,000 distinct CDR3 sequences in the sample, about 3.5% were seen once. This clonotype has a handful of counts. No antigen is known for it. Time point here: healthy volunteer bleed at 6 weeks. The starting material, unfractionated whole blood, was used for total RNA extraction. The CDR3 is 16 amino acids. Germline-derived CDR1 and CDR2 are MDHEN and SYDVKM. With V trimmed by 1 base and J by 5 bases, 9 bases remained unmatched. Overall study findings and caveats: No shift was seen in TCRs above 1 in 1000 frequency with DPC sensitization.

The TCR sequence derives from a human donor in good health. Some clones in this sample may be carry-over from other donors' samples. V usage is TRBV28 and J usage is TRBJ2-5, with 8 bases matching TRBD2. The specimen was whole blood. The CDR3 here is CASSLSSGLASETQYF. The CDR3 nucleotides read TGTGCCAGCAGTTTATCCTCCGGACTAGCCTCGGAGACCCAGTACTTC.